This TCR beta chain comes out of a study of cytomegalovirus exposure and HLA in healthy donors. Study-wide findings and caveats: Roughly uniform depth of sequencing across donors was assumed in presence/absence analyses.

Germline lookup yields CDR1 LGHNA and CDR2 YSLEER. Trimming removed 0 bases at V and 4 bases at J, with 12 bases between. This CDR3 spans 15 amino acids. Worth noting for this clone: Its antigen is not known.

The PCR contained 60 Vbeta and 13 Jbeta primers. Sequencing was performed with immunoSEQ multiplex PCR; in TCRdb, only in-frame clones are kept and a portion is missing. The sample contains roughly 250,000 clones, 70% to 90% of which appear only once. The sample taken for sequencing was PBMCs. This TCR derives from a woman aged 40 to 50 in good health and CMV-seropositive. This chain uses TRBV4-3 with TRBJ1-1; no reliable D call. The CDR3 DNA reads as TGCGCCAGCAGCCAAGATTGGGTCGGGTCCACTGAAGCTTTCTTT. It translates to CASSQDWVGSTEAFF.